These T cell receptor beta chains were read from a single sample in a study of cytomegalovirus exposure and HLA in healthy donors. Here immunoSEQ multiplex PCR was the method, and the copy in TCRdb shows in-frame clones only, minus some. Its table records 150,000 to 200,000 clones. The specimen was PBMCs. The receptor set was obtained from a woman aged 60 to 75 in good health and CMV-seronegative. Both conserved end residues are part of each CDR3. D genes are given only for firm matches.

d_call	cdr3_length	v_call	j_call	cdr3_nt	cdr3_aa
TRBD1	12	TRBV2	TRBJ1-4	TGTGCCAGCAGTTCTACAGGGGTAAAACTGTTTTTT	CASSSTGVKLFF
TRBD1	16	TRBV5-1	TRBJ2-7	TGCGCCAGCAGGCGAATCCCCGGGACAGGCGTCTACGAGCAGTACTTC	CASRRIPGTGVYEQYF
-	15	TRBV9	TRBJ2-3	TGTGCCAGCAGCGTAACGACGGGACTCACAGATACGCAGTATTTT	CASSVTTGLTDTQYF
TRBD2	16	TRBV7-7	TRBJ2-5	TGTGCCAGCAGCTTAGCCGAAGCGGGGGGCCTCGGTCTCCAGTACTTC	CASSLAEAGGLGLQYF
-	14	TRBV2	TRBJ2-1	TGTGCCAGCAGCGTCGAGGCCTCCTACAATGAGCAGTTCTTC	CASSVEASYNEQFF
-	14	TRBV15	TRBJ2-1	TGTGCCACCAGCAGAGATGTGGGAGGCAATGAGCAGTTCTTC	CATSRDVGGNEQFF
TRBD2	16	TRBV6-6	TRBJ2-2	TGTGCCAGCAGTCGGGAGGGCCCTACCAACACCGGGGAGCTGTTTTTT	CASSREGPTNTGELFF
TRBD2	14	TRBV5-6	TRBJ2-7	TGTGCCAGCAGCTTAGGGACTAGCGAGTACGAGCAGTACTTC	CASSLGTSEYEQYF
-	15	TRBV9	TRBJ1-3	TGTGCCAGTAAGCGGGGGAACAGGGACTTGGACACCATATATTTT	CASKRGNRDLDTIYF
TRBD1	16	TRBV6-5	TRBJ2-7	TGTGCCAGCAGTTACTCGTTAACAGGGGGCCAGTACGAGCAGTACTTC	CASSYSLTGGQYEQYF
-	17	TRBV10-1	TRBJ1-6	TGCGCCAGCAGTGAGTCGATTGCGCACAGGGAAAGTTCACCCCTCCACTTT	CASSESIAHRESSPLHF
-	15	TRBV5-4	TRBJ2-7	TGTGCCAGCAGCCGACGGGGGGCAGCTGCCTACGAGCAGTACTTC	CASSRRGAAAYEQYF
TRBD2	15	TRBV7-2	TRBJ2-1	TGTGCCAGCAGCCCTGGCGGGCGGGGGGCCGGTGAGCAGTTCTTC	CASSPGGRGAGEQFF
-	15	TRBV29-1	TRBJ2-2	TGCAGCCCCCCCGGTGGGAGTTCGAACACCGGGGAGCTGTTTTTT	CSPPGGSSNTGELFF
TRBD2	14	TRBV7-9	TRBJ2-3	TGTGCCAGCAGGCGGGAGCCGAGCACAGATACGCAGTATTTT	CASRREPSTDTQYF
TRBD2	15	TRBV7-8	TRBJ2-1	TGTGCCAGCAGCCTAACTAGCGGCACTTACAATGAGCAGTTCTTC	CASSLTSGTYNEQFF
-	14	TRBV29-1	TRBJ2-7	TGCAGCGTTGGCGGGACAGTGGACTCCTACGAGCAGTACTTC	CSVGGTVDSYEQYF
-	13	TRBV7-2	TRBJ1-1	TGTGCCAGCAGCTTAGAGCGGGGGGCTGAAGCTTTCTTT	CASSLERGAEAFF
-	15	TRBV5-1	TRBJ2-2	TGCGCCAGCAGCTCATACTCCCTCAACGCCGGGGAGCTGTTTTTT	CASSSYSLNAGELFF